This T cell receptor beta chain was documented in a study of patients and donors after allogeneic stem cell transplantation. There are 11 residues in the CDR3. Trimming shortened V by 6 bases and J by 8 bases, and 10 bases separated the two germline ends. TCRdb processed the RT-PCR reads anew with MiXCR; each CDR3 protein has one entry. The table records around 10,000 distinct CDR3 sequences, around 20% of them present only once. This clonotype was sampled from a human donor who was either an allogeneic HSCT recipient or a stem cell or donor lymphocyte infusion donor (not recorded which). It is not recorded whose cells these are; they may come from a transplant donor. The material sequenced was blood, either unsorted or a sorted T cell fraction (not recorded which). The V gene is TRBV12-3 or TRBV12-4, the J gene TRBJ1-2; D is perhaps TRBD1 (5 bases). CDR3: CASSQGGGYTF. The CDR3 bases are TGTGCCAGCAGCCAGGGTGGCGGCTACACCTTC.